These T cell receptor beta chains were read from a single sample in a study of blood T cells in healthy people across ages. From the 5' RACE reads, TCRdb called clonotypes with MiXCR, one entry per CDR3 protein. In the table there are 600,000 or so distinct CDR3 sequences, roughly 48% of which are singletons. Sequencing used blood. The receptors originated from a man older than 75 in good health. CDR3s include the opening cysteine and the closing phenylalanine or tryptophan. Fields, in order: J gene, V gene, D gene, clone size, CDR3 DNA, CDR3 protein. A D gene is named only where the DNA matches it firmly. Only some rows state a clone size, as once, few, many or a class for expanded clones.

TRBJ2-1,TRBV7-3,TRBD1,few,TGTGCCAGCAGCTTTACTCCGGGACAGGGTAATGAGCAGTTCTTC,CASSFTPGQGNEQFF
TRBJ2-1,TRBV6-5,TRBD1,many,TGTGCCAGCAGATTTAGCTACAGGGGTTACAATGAGCAGTTCTTC,CASRFSYRGYNEQFF
TRBJ2-7,TRBV6-2/TRBV6-3,NA,NA,TGTGCCAGCCAGGACAGCTCCTACAATGAGCAGTACTTC,CASQDSSYNEQYF
TRBJ2-1,TRBV7-3,NA,few,TGTGCCAGCAGCTTATCGGGACCCCCCGGTGATGAGCAGTTCTTC,CASSLSGPPGDEQFF
TRBJ2-1,TRBV9,NA,NA,TGTGCCAGCAGCGTAGCCAGCGGACCCTACAATGAGCAGTTCTTC,CASSVASGPYNEQFF
TRBJ1-1,TRBV4-1,NA,NA,TGCGCCAGCAGCCCGGTTGGGGGGAACACTGAAGCTTTCTTT,CASSPVGGNTEAFF
TRBJ1-2,TRBV7-9,NA,NA,TGTGCCAGCAGCCGTGCTCCAACAGGATCCTACGGCTACACCTTC,CASSRAPTGSYGYTF
TRBJ2-1,TRBV27,TRBD2,NA,TGTGCCAGCAGTTTTGAATTTTCTAGCGGCCGGGGTGGGCAGTTCTTC,CASSFEFSSGRGGQFF
TRBJ2-1,TRBV7-2,NA,few,TGTGCCAGCAGCTTAAGGAGAGCTGGCTACAATGAGCAGTTCTTC,CASSLRRAGYNEQFF
TRBJ1-4,TRBV27,NA,NA,TGTGCCAGCAGTTCCCGGTGGGGGCCTAATGAAAAACTGTTTTTT,CASSSRWGPNEKLFF
TRBJ2-7,TRBV2,NA,NA,TGTGCCAGCAGTGGTGAGCGGTCTTTGGGGCAGTACTTC,CASSGERSLGQYF
TRBJ1-2,TRBV29-1,NA,NA,TGCAGCGGGGAAGAGGACTATGGCTACATCTTC,CSGEEDYGYIF
TRBJ2-5,TRBV4-2,NA,few,TGTGCCAGCAGCCAAGATCCGGGGGATTCTCAAGAGACCCAGTACTTC,CASSQDPGDSQETQYF
TRBJ2-1,TRBV3-1,TRBD2,NA,TGTGCCAGCAGCCAAGGGAGACTAGCGGGGGGGCTCAATGAGCAGTTCTTC,CASSQGRLAGGLNEQFF
TRBJ2-4,TRBV5-4,NA,NA,TGTGCCAGCAGCCCGGGGCAGGAGGCTAGTGGGAACATTCAGTACTTC,CASSPGQEASGNIQYF
TRBJ2-7,TRBV11-2,NA,NA,TGTGCCAGCAGCCTGGAGCGGGTGGTGGGCGAGCAGTACTTC,CASSLERVVGEQYF
TRBJ2-7,TRBV4-2,NA,NA,TGTGCCAGCAGCCAAGCCCCGGGGACCCGCGAGCAGTACTTC,CASSQAPGTREQYF
TRBJ2-7,TRBV27,NA,NA,TGTGCCAGCAGTTTATCACGGGGGACGAGCTCCTACGAGCAGTACTTC,CASSLSRGTSSYEQYF
TRBJ2-1,TRBV20-1,NA,NA,TGCAGTGCTAGAGCGCACCAAGCTGGACATGAGCAGTTCTTC,CSARAHQAGHEQFF
TRBJ1-1,TRBV20-1,NA,few,TGCAGTGCCCCAGATTCATACGACACTGAAGCTTTCTTT,CSAPDSYDTEAFF
TRBJ1-2,TRBV10-3,TRBD1,NA,TGTGCCATCATGCGGACAGGGGGCGTCAATGGCTACACCTTC,CAIMRTGGVNGYTF
TRBJ1-2,TRBV29-1,NA,NA,TGCAGCGGTATGAAGGGGGATGGCTACACCTTC,CSGMKGDGYTF
TRBJ1-1,TRBV24-1,NA,NA,TGTGCCACCACCTCCCCCTCAGGGATAGCTTTCTTT,CATTSPSGIAFF
TRBJ1-1,TRBV20-1,TRBD1,NA,TGCAGTGCTGTGCCGGGACAGGGGAACACTGAAGCTTTCTTT,CSAVPGQGNTEAFF
TRBJ2-5,TRBV4-3,TRBD2,NA,TGCGCCAGCAGCCGAGTTCTAGCGGGGGGTGGGACCCAGTACTTC,CASSRVLAGGGTQYF
TRBJ2-7,TRBV20-1,TRBD2,once,TGCAGTGCTAAGCGGGATGTCCACGAGCAGTACTTC,CSAKRDVHEQYF
TRBJ2-3,TRBV2,NA,few,TGTGCCAGCAGTGAAGCGGGGGCGGGAGATACGCAGTATTTT,CASSEAGAGDTQYF
TRBJ2-1,TRBV7-3,TRBD2,few,TGTGCCAGCAGCTTAAGAATAGCGGGGGTCTCCAATGAGCAGTTCTTC,CASSLRIAGVSNEQFF
TRBJ2-7,TRBV6-2/TRBV6-3,TRBD1,few,TGTGCCAGCAGTTACTCTAACAGGGGCTCTGGCGAGCAGTACTTC,CASSYSNRGSGEQYF
TRBJ2-2,TRBV7-3,NA,NA,TGTGCCAGCAGCTTCAGTAGCAACACCGGGGAGCTGTTTTTT,CASSFSSNTGELFF
TRBJ2-2,TRBV7-9,TRBD2,NA,TGTGCCAGCAGCACGACCTTAGCGGGAGGGTACACCGGGGAGCTGTTTTTT,CASSTTLAGGYTGELFF
TRBJ2-3,TRBV20-1,TRBD2,NA,TGCAGTGCTGGGTTAGCGGGAGTGAGCACAGATACGCAGTATTTT,CSAGLAGVSTDTQYF
TRBJ1-1,TRBV10-3,NA,few,TGTGCCATCAGTGATCAGGGAAGGACTGAAGCTTTCTTT,CAISDQGRTEAFF
TRBJ2-7,TRBV12-3/TRBV12-4,NA,NA,TGTGCCAGCAGGCTGGGACGGACTACTTACGAGCAGTACTTC,CASRLGRTTYEQYF
TRBJ2-5,TRBV7-2,NA,few,TGTGCCAGCAACTCAGGGCAGTCGGGGGAGACCCAGTACTTC,CASNSGQSGETQYF
TRBJ2-1,TRBV7-2,NA,few,TGTGCCAGCAGCTTTCTCTCCCCAGTGAGCTCCTACAATGAGCAGTTCTTC,CASSFLSPVSSYNEQFF
TRBJ2-1,TRBV5-6,TRBD2,few,TGTGCCAGCAGCCATTCCGGCGGGGGGGGCTGGTATGAGCAGTTCTTC,CASSHSGGGGWYEQFF
TRBJ1-2,TRBV20-1,NA,NA,TGCAGTGCTAGATGGCAGAACTATGGCTACACCTTC,CSARWQNYGYTF
TRBJ2-7,TRBV15,NA,few,TGTGCCACCAGCAGAGATGGATACGAGCAGTACTTC,CATSRDGYEQYF
TRBJ1-1,TRBV2,NA,NA,TGTGCCAGCTTCGAAGGGTTGAACACTGAAGCTTTCTTT,CASFEGLNTEAFF
TRBJ1-2,TRBV12-3/TRBV12-4,TRBD1,many,TGTGCCAGCAGCCCCAGGACAGGGGGAGTTCAAGGCTACACCTTC,CASSPRTGGVQGYTF
TRBJ2-1,TRBV9,TRBD2,NA,TGTGCCAGCAGCGGACTAGCGGGCTCCTACAATGAGCAGTTCTTC,CASSGLAGSYNEQFF
TRBJ2-7,TRBV20-1,TRBD2,NA,TGCAGTGCCCAGGAGCGGGAGAGGTGGACCCGATACGAGCAGTACTTC,CSAQERERWTRYEQYF
TRBJ1-2,TRBV7-2,TRBD1,NA,TGTGCCAACAGCTTAAGCCTCGGGACAGGGGGCGCAGGCTACACCTTC,CANSLSLGTGGAGYTF
TRBJ1-2,TRBV7-2,NA,NA,TGTGCCAGCAGCTACGCAGGTTTCTATGGCTACACCTTC,CASSYAGFYGYTF
TRBJ2-3,TRBV5-1,NA,NA,TGCGCCAGCAGCTTGGTGGGCGGGGGCAGCGGCACAGATACGCAGTATTTT,CASSLVGGGSGTDTQYF
TRBJ2-5,TRBV20-1,NA,few,TGCAGTGCTAGAGACGTCAGGAAAGAGACCCAGTACTTC,CSARDVRKETQYF
TRBJ1-2,TRBV6-6,TRBD1,NA,TGTGCCAGCAGTTACTCACTCCCGGGACAGGGAGCGAGTGGCTACACCTTC,CASSYSLPGQGASGYTF
TRBJ2-3,TRBV29-1,NA,NA,TGCAGCGTTGAAGGAGACAGGGGACTAAGGCAGTATTTT,CSVEGDRGLRQYF
TRBJ2-4,TRBV7-2,NA,many,TGTGCCAGCAGCCCTGGTGGACTAGCCAAAAACATTCAGTACTTC,CASSPGGLAKNIQYF
TRBJ2-5,TRBV29-1,TRBD2,NA,TGCAGCTCCGACAGTGGGGGGGTGGAGACCCAGTACTTC,CSSDSGGVETQYF